These 4 T cell receptor beta chains came from one sample sequenced in a study of T cells in tumors after PD-1 blockade. Here immunoSEQ multiplex PCR was the method, and the copy in TCRdb shows in-frame clones only, minus some. This repertoire shows 45,000 to 60,000 clones, 81% found once; its top ten account for just over 4%. Here the sequenced sample was PBMCs, taken before anti-PD-1 treatment. The origin of the receptors is a human donor with basal cell carcinoma.

This rearrangement joins TRBV7-6 to TRBJ2-3; D is perhaps TRBD2 (7 bases). Germline CDR1 is SGHVS and CDR2 is FNYEAQ. V was pared by 5 bases and J by 3 bases, with 21 bases between. The CDR3 is 17 amino acids. The CDR3 nucleotides read TGTGCCAGCAGCCCCCGTTTAGGGGGGGGTCTTACAGATACGCAGTATTTT. This translates into CASSPRLGGGLTDTQYF.

J is TRBJ2-5 and V is TRBV29-1; the D gene is possibly TRBD2 (5 bases). CDR1 and CDR2 from the germline V gene are SQVTM and ANQGSEA. This CDR3 comprises 14 residues. Trimming left V 4 bases short and J 5 bases short, with 17 bases between. CDR3 bases: TGCAGCGTTGGGGGAGCGGCACGGTGGGAGACCCAGTACTTC. This codes for CSVGGAARWETQYF.

The chain is built from TRBV7-2 and TRBJ2-5, with D tentatively TRBD1 or TRBD2 (6 bases each). This CDR3 comprises 16 residues. CDR1 and CDR2 from the germline V gene are SGHTA and FQGNSA. V lost 5 bases and J lost 3, with 19 bases in between. In DNA, the CDR3 is TGTGCCAGCAGCCCCCGGGTAGGGGGGCCCGAAGAGACCCAGTACTTC. Protein: CASSPRVGGPEETQYF. Full variable domain (remainder filled in from reference TRBV7-2 and TRBJ2-5): GAGVSQSPSNKVTEKGKDVELRCDPISGHTALYWYRQSLGQGLEFLIYFQGNSAPDKSGLPSDRFSAERTGGSVSTLTIQRTQQEDSAVYLCASSPRVGGPEETQYFGPGTRLLVL.

The rearrangement joins TRBV3-1 (or the pseudogene TRBV3-2) to TRBJ2-3; 9 positions agree with TRBD2. The V gene's germline CDR1 is LGHDT and CDR2 YNNKEL (reference sequence). There are 17 residues in the CDR3. After removal of 1 base from V and 2 bases from J, the junction contained 7 bases not matched to a gene. DNA for the CDR3: TGTGCCAGCAGCCAAGCCTTAGCGGGGGCTTACACAGATACGCAGTATTTT. It is translated as CASSQALAGAYTDTQYF.